The source of this T cell receptor beta chain is a study of preoperative IRX-2 immunotherapy in early breast cancer. The germline CDR1 and CDR2 sequences are SGHVS and FNYEAQ. This CDR3 has 15 residues. The ends lost 1 base at V and 5 bases at J; junction bases unmatched: 5. Documented treatment: preoperative locoregional IRX-2 cytokine immunotherapy. This table comes from immunoSEQ multiplex PCR, and its TCRdb copy is limited to in-frame clones, with some not included. The profile covers 35,000 to 50,000 clones, with over 85% appearing a single time and 1.6% taken by the ten largest. The sequenced sample was tumor tissue, obtained after IRX-2 immunotherapy. The TCR originated in a human donor with breast cancer. The chain carries TRBV7-6 and TRBJ2-5, with 9 bases lining up with TRBD2. CDR3 DNA: TGTGCCAGCAGCTTAGTAGCGGGAGAGAGCGAGACCCAGTACTTC. It is translated as CASSLVAGESETQYF.